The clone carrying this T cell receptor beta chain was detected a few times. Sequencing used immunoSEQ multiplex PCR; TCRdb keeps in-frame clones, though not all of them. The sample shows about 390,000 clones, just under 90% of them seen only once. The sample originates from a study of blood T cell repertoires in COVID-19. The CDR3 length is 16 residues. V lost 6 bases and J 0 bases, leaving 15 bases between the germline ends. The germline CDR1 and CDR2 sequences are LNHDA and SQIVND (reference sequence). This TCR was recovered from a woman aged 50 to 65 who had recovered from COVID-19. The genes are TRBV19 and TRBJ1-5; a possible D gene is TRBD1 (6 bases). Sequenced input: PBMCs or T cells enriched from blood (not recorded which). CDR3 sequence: CASSKRTVNSNQPQHF. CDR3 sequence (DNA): TGTGCCAGTAGCAAGAGGACAGTTAATAGCAATCAGCCCCAGCATTTT.